This T cell receptor beta chain came from a study of blood T cell repertoires in COVID-19. Turning to the study itself: Collection of acute and convalescent COVID-19 samples took place in the United States, Italy and Spain. In each case, the material was cDNA or gDNA derived from T cells, B-cell-depleted T cells, or PBMCs.

The CDR3 covers 13 residues. Trimming took off 5 bases at V and 3 bases at J, with 10 bases between the two ends. The germline gives CDR1 MNHEY, CDR2 SMNVEV (reference sequence). Generated by immunoSEQ multiplex PCR, the TCRdb table keeps only in-frame clones and is missing some. The table lists 200,000 to 250,000 clones, approximately 81% of them singletons. The source is an elderly woman with acute or convalescent COVID-19. V gene TRBV27 combines with J gene TRBJ1-1; possibly TRBD1 for D (5 bases). What was sequenced was peripheral blood. As DNA, the CDR3 is TGTGCCAGCAGTCATGCGGGGGACACTGAAGCTTTCTTT. Translated, it gives CASSHAGDTEAFF.